These 9 T cell receptor beta chains originate from one sample sequenced in a study of T-cell memory formation after mild COVID-19. A single record per CDR3 protein comes from TCRdb applying MiXCR to the 5' RACE reads. The sample contains 400,000 to 450,000 distinct CDR3 sequences, around 17% of which appear only once. The sequencing sample was made of PBMCs or a T cell subset sorted from them (not recorded which). The receptors derive from a man aged 18-30 years who had mild COVID-19 (a few samples of this study predate the infection). Cell type and time point are not known.

V usage is TRBV7-6 and J usage is TRBJ2-1; no reliable D call. The V gene lost 0 bases and the J gene lost 10 bases, with 16 bases spanning the gap. Per germline, CDR1 SGHVS and CDR2 FNYEAQ. The CDR3 loop spans 15 amino acids. The CDR3, as DNA: TGTGCCAGCAGCTTAGCGGCAGATTCAAGAGCGGAGCAGTTCTTC. Protein sequence: CASSLAADSRAEQFF.

The rearrangement links TRBV12-3 or TRBV12-4 to TRBJ2-1, with TRBD2 matching over 8 bases. J lost 7 bases, V lost 8 bases, and 7 bases had no gene match. This CDR3 has 13 amino acids. In DNA form, the CDR3 reads TGTGCCAGCCTTAGCGGGGACGAAAATGAGCAGTTCTTC. This sequence encodes CASLSGDENEQFF.

This clonotype appeared once. V is TRBV6-5 and J is TRBJ2-7; D might be TRBD1 (6 bases). Between the trimmed V and J ends, which lost 2 bases and 2 bases, there was a span of 10 bases. Germline V gene sequence: CDR1 MNHEY, CDR2 SVGAGI. This CDR3 spans 14 amino acids. Here the CDR3 DNA reads TGTGCCAGCAGTTACGCCGGACAGACCTACGAGCAGTACTTC. This codes for CASSYAGQTYEQYF.

This clonotype was found a few times. The chain has TRBV12-3 or TRBV12-4 and TRBJ1-5; 7 bases align to TRBD1. The CDR3 consists of 19 residues. After removal of 3 bases from V and 1 base from J, the junction contained 15 bases not matched to a gene. The CDR3 nucleotides are TGTGCCAGCAGTTTGTCCCCCGGACAGGTGAGCGGGAGCAATCAGCCCCAGCATTTT. This codes for CASSLSPGQVSGSNQPQHF.

The chain is built from TRBV24-1 and TRBJ2-1; 10 bases fit TRBD2. CDR3 length: 14 amino acids. The germline V gene encodes CDR1 KGHDR and CDR2 SFDVKD. With 6 bases clipped from V and 3 bases from J, the junction kept 1 base outside the gene matches. CDR3 sequence reads: CATSPSGGYNEQFF. The CDR3 DNA follows: TGTGCCACCAGTCCTAGCGGGGGCTACAATGAGCAGTTCTTC.

This clonotype has only a few counts. The CDR3 spells CSARGSAGSQETQYF. The CDR3 bases are TGCAGTGCTAGAGGTTCCGCGGGGAGCCAAGAGACCCAGTACTTC. The V gene is TRBV20-1, the J gene TRBJ2-5, with TRBD2 as a possible D gene (6 bases). V was trimmed by 1 base and J by 1 base, leaving 13 bases between them. Germline V CDR1 and CDR2: DFQATT, SNEGSKA (reference sequence). This CDR3 comprises 15 residues.

This clonotype has only a few counts. The chain has TRBV7-2 and TRBJ2-7; a possible D gene is TRBD1 (6 bases). The CDR3 contains 12 residues. Germline V CDR1 and CDR2: SGHTA, FQGNSA. Trimming removed 5 bases at V and 6 bases at J, with 11 bases between. CDR3 protein: CASSLTGTEQYF. The CDR3 DNA reads as TGTGCCAGCAGCCTCACAGGGACCGAGCAGTACTTC.

This clonotype was recorded many times. This chain uses TRBV7-9 with TRBJ1-1; weak D call: TRBD1 (5 bases). The CDR3 length is 15 residues. CDR1 is SEHNR, CDR2 FQNEAQ, per germline (reference sequence). V was pared by 1 base and J by 11 bases, with 20 bases between. The CDR3 spells CASSLDSRASGRAFF. DNA of the CDR3: TGTGCCAGCAGCTTAGACAGCAGGGCCTCTGGGCGTGCTTTCTTT.

At least ten counts were recorded for this clonotype. The V gene is TRBV11-2, the J gene TRBJ1-2; D gene ambiguous. The CDR3 is 12 amino acids. CDR1 and CDR2 (germline): SGHAT, FQNNGV. V was clipped by 0 bases and J by 4 bases, with 3 bases between them. The CDR3 spells CASSLDSYGYTF. In DNA, the CDR3 is TGTGCCAGCAGCTTAGACAGCTATGGCTACACCTTC.